These 21 T cell receptor beta chains share one sample of origin, sequenced in a study of cytomegalovirus exposure and HLA in healthy donors. PCR was performed using 60 Vbeta and 13 Jbeta primers. The method was immunoSEQ multiplex PCR; TCRdb's version includes in-frame clones alone and lacks a portion of them. The table shows approximately 130,000 clones, with around two thirds occurring only once. The sample consisted of PBMCs. Every receptor here comes from a woman aged 40 to 50 in good health and CMV-seronegative.

The chain links TRBV29-1 to TRBJ2-5, with D perhaps matching TRBD2 (6 bases). Germline-derived CDR1 and CDR2 are SQVTM and ANQGSEA. CDR3 length: 13 amino acids. V was cut by 3 bases and J by 2 bases, with 10 bases left in between. For the CDR3, the DNA is TGCAGCGTTGACCTTGGGAGGCAAGAGACCCAGTACTTC. The encoded protein is CSVDLGRQETQYF.

This clone was picked up a small number of times. This chain links TRBV7-8 with TRBJ2-1, with TRBD1 matching over 7 bases. CDR3 length: 17 amino acids. J was trimmed by 4 bases and V by 5 bases; bases with no gene match: 14. Per the germline V gene, CDR1 is SGHVS and CDR2 is FQNEAQ. CDR3 residues: CASSKRQGRSGYNEQFF. The CDR3 nucleotides read TGTGCCAGCAGCAAAAGACAGGGCCGTTCGGGGTACAATGAGCAGTTCTTC.

The V and J genes are TRBV7-6 and TRBJ2-1, with 7 bases matching TRBD1. J was trimmed by 7 bases and V by 3 bases; bases with no gene match: 12. The CDR3 is 16 residues long. CDR1 SGHVS and CDR2 FNYEAQ come from the germline V gene. The CDR3 nucleotides are TGTGCCAGCAGCTTGGGCACCTACAGGGGCGGGAATGAGCAGTTCTTC. Amino acids: CASSLGTYRGGNEQFF. The variable domain in full, completed from reference TRBV7-6 and TRBJ2-1, reads GAGVSQSPRYKVTKRGQDVALRCDPISGHVSLYWYRQALGQGPEFLTYFNYEAQQDKSGLPNDRFSAERPEGSISTLTIQRTEQRDSAMYRCASSLGTYRGGNEQFFGPGTRLTVL.

The chain combines TRBV7-9 with TRBJ1-2; 7 bases map to TRBD1. The CDR3 has 16 amino acids. Trimming took 5 bases from V and 4 from J; bases not matched to a gene: 13. The germline gives CDR1 SEHNR, CDR2 FQNEAQ (reference sequence). CDR3: CASSAVPTGTSYGYTF. The DNA of the CDR3 is TGTGCCAGCAGCGCCGTGCCGACAGGGACCAGCTATGGCTACACCTTC.

The gene calls are TRBV9 and TRBJ2-2; perhaps TRBD2 as D (5 bases). Germline V lookup: CDR1 SGDLS, CDR2 YYNGEE. CDR3 length: 16 amino acids. Trimming stripped 2 bases from V and 3 bases from J, with 14 bases between. In DNA form, the CDR3 reads TGTGCCAGCAGCGTCTGGGAGCTAGCTGACACCGGGGAGCTGTTTTTT. Its translation: CASSVWELADTGELFF. Drawing the rest from reference TRBV9 and TRBJ2-2, the complete variable domain is DSGVTQTPKHLITATGQRVTLRCSPRSGDLSVYWYQQSLDQGLQFLIQYYNGEERAKGNILERFSAQQFPDLHSELNLSSLELGDSALYFCASSVWELADTGELFFGEGSRLTVL.

The chain uses TRBV4-1 and TRBJ2-7; D unresolved. Trimming cost V 4 bases and J 0 bases, with 16 bases left between them. The CDR3 is 16 residues long. Germline V gene data show CDR1 as MGHRA and CDR2 as YSYEKL. The DNA of the CDR3 is TGCGCCAGCAGCCCCCCTACGCAGGTAGGCTCCTACGAGCAGTACTTC. This gives the protein CASSPPTQVGSYEQYF.

The genes are TRBV4-3 and TRBJ1-3, with TRBD1 matching 7 bases. Germline lookup yields CDR1 LGHNA and CDR2 YSLEER. The CDR3 runs to 16 residues. V was pared by 1 base and J by 2 bases, with 5 bases of the junction left unmatched. The CDR3 region is CASSQGYRGTGNTIYF. The CDR3 DNA sequence: TGCGCCAGCAGCCAAGGGTACAGGGGTACTGGAAACACCATATATTTT.

The V call is TRBV19, the J call TRBJ1-2, with D perhaps matching TRBD1 (5 bases). The length of the CDR3 is 21 residues. In germline, CDR1 is LNHDA, CDR2 SQIVND (reference sequence). V was cut by 0 bases and J by 2 bases, with 28 bases left in between. CDR3 bases: TGTGCCAGTAGTATAGATCAAGAGAAAGGGAGGGGTCAACGGATCAACTATGGCTACACCTTC. It yields the protein CASSIDQEKGRGQRINYGYTF.

The V gene is TRBV29-1, the J gene TRBJ2-6, with D possibly being TRBD1 (6 bases). The CDR3 consists of 17 residues. Germline-derived CDR1 and CDR2 are SQVTM and ANQGSEA. V lost 7 bases and J lost 0, with 19 bases in between. Here the CDR3 reads CSALGTPTDSGANVLTF. Here the CDR3 DNA reads TGCAGCGCCTTGGGGACACCCACCGACTCTGGGGCCAACGTCCTGACTTTC.

V usage is TRBV7-2 and J usage is TRBJ1-3; 9 bases line up with TRBD1. The junction had 6 bases not matched to a gene; V was cut back by 0 bases and J by 0 bases. The germline gives CDR1 SGHTA, CDR2 FQGNSA. The CDR3 covers 18 residues. CDR3 amino acids: CASSLAWGQGFSGNTIYF. The CDR3 nucleotides read TGTGCCAGCAGCTTAGCGTGGGGACAGGGATTCTCTGGAAACACCATATATTTT.

The CDR3: CASSLLRNYGYTF. The CDR3 DNA sequence: TGCGCCAGCAGCTTGTTACGGAACTATGGCTACACCTTC. The rearrangement links TRBV5-1 to TRBJ1-2; no clear D gene. Germline assignment: CDR1 SGHRS and CDR2 YFSETQ. CDR3 length equals 13 residues. Trimming shortened V by 1 base and J by 2 bases, and 6 bases separated the two germline ends.

The chain couples TRBV7-8 to TRBJ1-5; 10 nucleotides line up with TRBD1. CDR3 length equals 17 residues. Germline CDR1 reads SGHVS; CDR2 reads FQNEAQ. J lost 2 bases, V lost 1 base, and 5 bases had no gene match. The CDR3 reads CASSLGTGTGGNQPQHF. As DNA, the CDR3 is TGTGCCAGCAGCTTAGGTACCGGGACAGGGGGCAATCAGCCCCAGCATTTT. Using reference TRBV7-8 and TRBJ1-5 for the parts outside the CDR3, the full variable domain is GAGVSQSPRYKVAKRGQDVALRCDPISGHVSLFWYQQALGQGPEFLTYFQNEAQLDKSGLPSDRFFAERPEGSVSTLKIQRTQQEDSAVYLCASSLGTGTGGNQPQHFGDGTRLSIL.

The chain employs TRBV6-1 and TRBJ1-2; D might be TRBD1 (5 bases). V was pared by 0 bases and J by 3 bases, with 11 bases between. This CDR3 region has 15 residues. CDR1 is MNHNS, CDR2 SASEGT, per germline. The CDR3 DNA is TGTGCCAGCAGTGAAGCGAGACAGTCCTACTATGGCTACACCTTC. It yields the protein CASSEARQSYYGYTF.

This clone was found a few times. The rearrangement links TRBV2 to TRBJ2-6; no clear D. V lost 5 bases and J lost 1, with 9 bases in between. CDR1 and CDR2 from the germline V gene are SNHLY and FYNNEI. The CDR3 consists of 15 residues. In DNA form, the CDR3 reads TGTGCCAGCAGTATCGGTAGTTCTGGGGCCAACGTCCTGACTTTC. Protein product: CASSIGSSGANVLTF.

The chain has TRBV19 and TRBJ2-3, with D possibly TRBD1 on 5 matching bases. V was cut by 2 bases and J by 1 base, with 10 bases left in between. The CDR3 extends over 15 amino acids. The germline V gene has CDR1 LNHDA and CDR2 SQIVND (reference sequence). DNA of the CDR3: TGTGCCAGTAGTATATCCAGGGTTGGCACAGATACGCAGTATTTT. It yields the protein CASSISRVGTDTQYF. Supplemented by reference TRBV19 and TRBJ2-3, the full variable domain reads DGGITQSPKYLFRKEGQNVTLSCEQNLNHDAMYWYRQDPGQGLRLIYYSQIVNDFQKGDIAEGYSVSREKKESFPLTVTSAQKNPTAFYLCASSISRVGTDTQYFGPGTRLTVL.

The chain uses TRBV7-9 and TRBJ1-3; D gene unclear. This CDR3 comprises 13 residues. Germline V CDR1 and CDR2: SEHNR, FQNEAQ (reference sequence). The ends were cut back, 3 bases at V and 2 bases at J, with 5 bases in the middle. The CDR3 is CASSLSAGNTIYF. The CDR3 DNA reads as TGTGCCAGCAGCTTGTCAGCTGGAAACACCATATATTTT.

The chain uses TRBV7-2 and TRBJ1-6; 10 bases map to TRBD1. The CDR3 sequence is 14 residues long. Looked up from germline, CDR1 is SGHTA and CDR2 is FQGNSA. The V and J ends lost 3 bases and 9 bases, in that order; junction bases with no gene match: 2. This CDR3 is CASSLDRGFSPLHF. CDR3 nucleotides: TGTGCCAGCAGCTTGGACAGGGGGTTTTCACCCCTCCACTTT.

The chain links TRBV20-1 to TRBJ2-3; no clear D gene. The V and J ends lost 6 bases and 5 bases respectively, with 6 bases between them. The CDR3 length is 10 residues. CDR1 is DFQATT and CDR2 is SNEGSKA in the germline V gene (reference sequence). This chain's CDR3 is CSAAGDTQYF. The CDR3 region has the DNA TGCAGTGCCGCCGGAGATACGCAGTATTTT.

The chain combines TRBV2 with TRBJ1-1, with 8 bases lining up with TRBD1. The trim removed 4 bases at V and 8 bases at J, leaving 12 bases unmatched. The germline CDR1 and CDR2 sequences are SNHLY and FYNNEI. The CDR3 is 15 residues long. CDR3 bases: TGTGCCAGCAGTGTTTTCGGGGCAGGGGGCGGCGAAGCTTTCTTT. Its protein is CASSVFGAGGGEAFF.

The chain couples TRBV11-2 to TRBJ2-2, with D maybe TRBD1 (6 bases). The CDR3 loop spans 15 amino acids. Germline V CDR1 and CDR2: SGHAT, FQNNGV. V was pared by 1 base and J by 6 bases, with 12 bases between. The CDR3 DNA follows: TGTGCCAGCAGCTTAGCCTGGGGGCGGGCCGGGGAGCTGTTTTTT. It specifies CASSLAWGRAGELFF.

The sample holds one count of this clone. Other nucleotide sequences in the sample specify the same CDR3. This rearrangement joins TRBV5-4 to TRBJ2-5; the D gene is possibly TRBD1 (5 bases). The V gene lost 0 bases and the J gene lost 1 base, with 7 bases spanning the gap. Germline loops: CDR1 SGHNT, CDR2 YYREEE (reference sequence). The CDR3 consists of 14 residues. The CDR3 nucleotides are TGTGCCAGCAGCTTGGCAGGGTCCCAAGAGACCCAGTACTTC. Its translation: CASSLAGSQETQYF. Complete variable domain (other parts from reference TRBV5-4 and TRBJ2-5): ETGVTQSPTHLIKTRGQQVTLRCSSQSGHNTVSWYQQALGQGPQFIFQYYREEENGRGNFPPRFSGLQFPNYSSELNVNALELDDSALYLCASSLAGSQETQYFGPGTRLLVL.